One T cell receptor (beta chain) is described in this entry. Its antigen is currently unknown. The data are from a study of chemoradiotherapy in HPV16-positive cancers. Broader study findings: During treatment, candidate HPV-specific clones and E7-related motifs expanded in tumor.

The CDR3 is 16 amino acids. Trimming shortened V by 5 bases and J by 4 bases, and 18 bases separated the two germline ends. Germline CDR1 is MNHEY and CDR2 is SMNVEV (reference sequence). Repertoires were sampled repeatedly during chemoradiotherapy. Method: immunoSEQ multiplex PCR; TCRdb's copy keeps in-frame clones and lacks some. The repertoire holds tens of thousands of clones, roughly 90% seen once, with approximately 3.5% in the top ten. The sequence was obtained from a human donor with HPV-associated anogenital cancer. Sequenced here: blood, sampled from a patient who underwent chemoradiotherapy. The rearrangement uses TRBV27 and TRBJ2-1; D is uncertain. The CDR3 region is CASSPGYQQSYNEQFF. The DNA for the CDR3 is TGTGCCAGCAGTCCTGGTTATCAGCAGAGTTACAATGAGCAGTTCTTC.